The 4 T cell receptor beta chains reported below all come from one sample, sequenced in a study of T cell responses to AZD1222 COVID-19 vaccine. Sequenced by immunoSEQ multiplex PCR; TCRdb stores in-frame clones only, minus some. The sample lists around 140,000 clones, roughly 92% seen once, with approximately 5.4% in the top ten. Material: peripheral blood, obtained on day 0 of AZD1222 vaccination. These receptors originate from an adult in good health.

The genes are TRBV7-3 and TRBJ1-1; no clear D gene. The CDR3 consists of 13 residues. Trimming removed 5 bases from V and 2 bases from J, with 9 bases in between. Germline CDR1 SGHTA, CDR2 FQGTGA. The CDR3 DNA reads TGTGCCAGCAGCCCTTCCGTAAACACTGAAGCTTTCTTT. This encodes CASSPSVNTEAFF.

This chain uses TRBV7-9 with TRBJ1-1, with D perhaps matching TRBD1 (6 bases). V lost 1 base to trimming and J lost 3 bases, with 12 bases between them. This CDR3 comprises 15 residues. CDR1 is SEHNR, CDR2 FQNEAQ, per germline (reference sequence). The CDR3 DNA reads TGTGCCAGCAGCTTAGATCCGGGGGCGTACACTGAAGCTTTCTTT. This encodes CASSLDPGAYTEAFF. The variable domain in full, with the rest retrieved from reference TRBV7-9 and TRBJ1-1, is DTGVSQNPRHKITKRGQNVTFRCDPISEHNRLYWYRQTLGQGPEFLTYFQNEAQLEKSRLLSDRFSAERPKGSFSTLEIQRTEQGDSAMYLCASSLDPGAYTEAFFGQGTRLTVV.

The genes are TRBV2 and TRBJ2-7; D is perhaps TRBD2 (6 bases). Trimming cost V 8 bases and J 2 bases, with 19 bases left between them. Germline CDR1 reads SNHLY; CDR2 reads FYNNEI. The CDR3 consists of 15 residues. CDR3 nucleotide sequence: TGTGCCAGCGGGGGGAACGCCCCCGACCCCTACGAGCAGTACTTC. It encodes CASGGNAPDPYEQYF.

This clone has just one count. The rearrangement links TRBV7-6 to TRBJ2-2; a possible D gene is TRBD2 (5 bases). The germline gives CDR1 SGHVS, CDR2 FNYEAQ. V lost 6 bases and J 4 bases, leaving 12 bases between the germline ends. The CDR3 is 14 amino acids. CDR3 nucleotide sequence: TGTGCCAGCAGTGCTGATGGAGGCACCGGGGAGCTGTTTTTT. Its translation is CASSADGGTGELFF. The variable domain in full, completed from reference TRBV7-6 and TRBJ2-2, reads GAGVSQSPRYKVTKRGQDVALRCDPISGHVSLYWYRQALGQGPEFLTYFNYEAQQDKSGLPNDRFSAERPEGSISTLTIQRTEQRDSAMYRCASSADGGTGELFFGEGSRLTVL.